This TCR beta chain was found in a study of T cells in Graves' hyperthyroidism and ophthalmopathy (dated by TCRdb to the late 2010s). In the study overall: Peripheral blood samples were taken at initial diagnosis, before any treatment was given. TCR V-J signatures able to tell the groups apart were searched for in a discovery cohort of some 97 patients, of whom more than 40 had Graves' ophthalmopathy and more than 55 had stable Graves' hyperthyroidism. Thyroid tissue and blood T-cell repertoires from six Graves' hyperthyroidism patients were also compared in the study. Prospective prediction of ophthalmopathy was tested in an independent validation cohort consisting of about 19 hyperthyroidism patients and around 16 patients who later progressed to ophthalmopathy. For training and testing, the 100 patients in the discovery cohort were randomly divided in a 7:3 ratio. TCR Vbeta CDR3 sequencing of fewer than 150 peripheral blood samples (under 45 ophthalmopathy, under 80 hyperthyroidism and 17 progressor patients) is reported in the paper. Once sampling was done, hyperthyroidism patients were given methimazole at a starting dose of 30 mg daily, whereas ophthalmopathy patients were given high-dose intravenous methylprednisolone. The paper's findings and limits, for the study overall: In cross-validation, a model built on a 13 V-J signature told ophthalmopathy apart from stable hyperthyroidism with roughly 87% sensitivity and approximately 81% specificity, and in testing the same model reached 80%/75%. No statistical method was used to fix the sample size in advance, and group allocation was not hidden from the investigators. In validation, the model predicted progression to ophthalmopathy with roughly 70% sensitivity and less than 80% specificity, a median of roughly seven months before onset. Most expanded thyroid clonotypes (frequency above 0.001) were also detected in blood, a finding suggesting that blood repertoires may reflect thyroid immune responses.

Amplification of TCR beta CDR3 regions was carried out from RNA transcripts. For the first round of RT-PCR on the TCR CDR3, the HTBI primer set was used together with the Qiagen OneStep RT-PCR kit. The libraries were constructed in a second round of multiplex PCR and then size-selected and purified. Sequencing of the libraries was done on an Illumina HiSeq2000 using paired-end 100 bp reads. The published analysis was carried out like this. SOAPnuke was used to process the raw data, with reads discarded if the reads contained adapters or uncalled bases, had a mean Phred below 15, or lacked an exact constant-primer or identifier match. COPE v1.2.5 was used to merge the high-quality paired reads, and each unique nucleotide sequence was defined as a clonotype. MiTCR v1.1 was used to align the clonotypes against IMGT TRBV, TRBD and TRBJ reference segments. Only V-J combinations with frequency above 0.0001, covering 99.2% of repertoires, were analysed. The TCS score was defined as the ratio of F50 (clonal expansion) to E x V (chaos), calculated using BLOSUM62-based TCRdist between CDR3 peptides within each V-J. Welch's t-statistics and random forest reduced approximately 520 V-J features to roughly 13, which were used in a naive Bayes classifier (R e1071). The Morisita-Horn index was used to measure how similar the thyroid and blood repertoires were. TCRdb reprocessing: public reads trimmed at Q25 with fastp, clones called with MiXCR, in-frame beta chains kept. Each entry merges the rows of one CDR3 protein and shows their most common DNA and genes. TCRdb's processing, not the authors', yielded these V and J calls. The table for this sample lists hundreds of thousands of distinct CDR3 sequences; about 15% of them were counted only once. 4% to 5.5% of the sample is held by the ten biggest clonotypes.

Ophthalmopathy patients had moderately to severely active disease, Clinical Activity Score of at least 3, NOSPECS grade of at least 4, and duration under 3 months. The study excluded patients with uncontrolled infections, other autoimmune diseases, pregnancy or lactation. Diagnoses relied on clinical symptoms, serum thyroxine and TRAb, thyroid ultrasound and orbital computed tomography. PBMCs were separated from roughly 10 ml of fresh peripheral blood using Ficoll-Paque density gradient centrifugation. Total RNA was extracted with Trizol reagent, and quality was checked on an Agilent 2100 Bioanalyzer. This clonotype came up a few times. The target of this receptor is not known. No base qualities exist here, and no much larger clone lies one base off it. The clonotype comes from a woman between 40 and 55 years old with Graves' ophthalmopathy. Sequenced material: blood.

The CDR3: CASSERGLAGGGEQFF. Read as DNA, the sequence is TGTGCCAGCAGTGAAAGGGGACTAGCGGGAGGAGGTGAGCAGTTCTTC. The chain uses TRBV2 and TRBJ2-1; 15 bases in the middle match TRBD2. Inclusive of the bounding cysteine and phenylalanine, the CDR3 is 16 residues long. Just CDR3 DNA is preserved here, 48 bases in frame from base 1. V loses 2 bases at its end and J loses 9 bases; junction bases beyond the gene matches: 5. Via the germline V gene, CDR1 is SNHLY and CDR2 FYNNEI.